Listed here are 29 T cell receptor beta chains from one sample, sequenced in a study of shared clonotypes between healthy human individuals. Using immunoSEQ multiplex PCR, the repertoire was profiled, and TCRdb retains in-frame clones only, with some absent. The repertoire holds millions of clones, with approximately 93% as singletons. The sample taken for sequencing was naive CD4+ T cells from PBMCs. Subset in this sample: CD45RA+ positively selected. All receptors come from a man in his late teens or twenties in good health. Some clones in this sample may be carry-over from other donors' samples.

Only one count was recorded for this clone. The sample holds other DNA sequences that translate to the same CDR3. The gene calls are TRBV18 and TRBJ1-4; TRBD1 is a possible D gene (5 bases). Trimming stripped 2 bases from V and 4 bases from J, with 5 bases between. The CDR3 runs to 13 residues. Germline assignment: CDR1 KGHSH and CDR2 LQKENI. The CDR3 nucleotides read TGTGCCAGCTCACCAGACAGTAATGAAAAACTGTTTTTT. Protein product: CASSPDSNEKLFF.

CDR3 in DNA: TGTGCCAGCAGCCGTTCCAGGGATACTGAAGCTTTCTTT. Translation gives CASSRSRDTEAFF. The J gene is TRBJ1-1, the V gene TRBV7-3, with D perhaps matching TRBD1 (5 bases). Germline CDR1 reads SGHTA; CDR2 reads FQGTGA. V was pared by 5 bases and J by 5 bases, with 12 bases between. The CDR3 length is 13 residues.

The chain has TRBV2 and TRBJ1-1; no definite D call. V lost 4 bases to trimming and J lost 3 bases, with 12 bases between them. The CDR3 sequence is 14 residues long. Germline loops: CDR1 SNHLY, CDR2 FYNNEI. CDR3: CASSVEGEDTEAFF. As DNA, the CDR3 is TGTGCCAGCAGTGTGGAAGGTGAGGACACTGAAGCTTTCTTT.

The count of this clone is one. The chain uses TRBV19 and TRBJ2-1, with TRBD2 as a possible D gene (6 bases). The V and J ends lost 3 bases and 4 bases respectively, with 13 bases between them. Per germline, CDR1 LNHDA and CDR2 SQIVND (reference sequence). This CDR3 is 15 amino acids long. The DNA of the CDR3 is TGTGCCAGTAGTATGTCGGCTAGCGTTTACAATGAGCAGTTCTTC. Translating it yields CASSMSASVYNEQFF.

Only one count was recorded for this clone. V usage is TRBV7-9 and J usage is TRBJ2-3; no reliable D call. V lost 5 bases to trimming and J lost 7 bases, with 16 bases between them. This CDR3 has 14 residues. From germline, CDR1 is SEHNR and CDR2 FQNEAQ (reference sequence). This chain's CDR3 is CASSVARSPHTQYF. CDR3 bases: TGTGCCAGCAGCGTGGCGAGGTCTCCGCATACGCAGTATTTT.

The gene calls are TRBV7-9 and TRBJ1-1; D unresolved. The CDR3 covers 13 residues. V was trimmed by 3 bases and J by 5 bases, leaving 10 bases between them. Germline CDR1 reads SEHNR; CDR2 reads FQNEAQ (reference sequence). Here the CDR3 reads CASSFYGGTEAFF. The DNA of the CDR3 is TGTGCCAGCAGCTTTTACGGTGGGACTGAAGCTTTCTTT.

The chain is built from TRBV7-9 and TRBJ2-5; tentative D call: TRBD1 (5 bases). CDR3 length: 18 amino acids. Germline CDR1 is SEHNR and CDR2 is FQNEAQ (reference sequence). Trimming removed 6 bases from V and 2 bases from J, with 25 bases in between. Here the CDR3 reads CASSFRPRFRDSQETQYF. CDR3 DNA sequence: TGTGCCAGCAGTTTCAGACCACGGTTCCGTGACAGTCAAGAGACCCAGTACTTC.

V is TRBV6-6 and J is TRBJ2-5; D is perhaps TRBD2 (7 bases). V lost 8 bases, J lost 5 bases, and 18 bases lay in between. Looked up from germline, CDR1 is MNHNY and CDR2 is SVGAGI (reference sequence). The CDR3 sequence is 14 residues long. Written as DNA, the CDR3 is TGTGCCAGCTCTGGGGGGGCTAGTAGGGAGACCCAGTACTTC. Its protein product is CASSGGASRETQYF.

V is TRBV6-5 and J is TRBJ1-2, with 9 positions matching TRBD1. Germline V gives CDR1 MNHEY, CDR2 SVGAGI. V trimming: 0 bases; J trimming: 4 bases; junction bases outside the gene matches: 6. The CDR3 totals 16 residues. Here the CDR3 reads CASSYSGTGGGYGYTF. In nucleotides, the CDR3 is TGTGCCAGCAGTTACTCGGGTACAGGGGGCGGCTATGGCTACACCTTC.

This chain connects TRBV29-1 to TRBJ1-6, with D uncertain. CDR3 size: 13 residues. V gave up 4 bases and J gave up 7 bases, with 11 bases separating them. Germline lookup yields CDR1 SQVTM and CDR2 ANQGSEA. The chain's CDR3 is CSVAEQTNSPLHF. Here the CDR3 DNA reads TGCAGCGTTGCGGAACAGACGAATTCACCCCTCCACTTT.

The CDR3 protein is CASSLFGGGSYEQYF. CDR3 bases: TGCGCCAGCAGCTTGTTCGGGGGAGGCTCCTACGAGCAGTACTTC. The chain carries TRBV5-1 and TRBJ2-7; TRBD2 is a possible D gene (6 bases). Germline loops: CDR1 SGHRS, CDR2 YFSETQ. Trimming took off 1 base at V and 0 bases at J, with 11 bases between the two ends. This CDR3 contains 15 residues.

The chain combines TRBV5-1 with TRBJ2-3; 8 bases are shared with TRBD2. Trimming took 3 bases from V and 0 from J; bases not matched to a gene: 6. Germline lookup yields CDR1 SGHRS and CDR2 YFSETQ. The CDR3 loop spans 16 amino acids. The CDR3 is CASSSGGLISTDTQYF. The CDR3 DNA follows: TGCGCCAGCAGCTCGGGAGGGCTGATTAGCACAGATACGCAGTATTTT.

Turning to this clone: Other nucleotide sequences from this sample produce the same CDR3. The genes are TRBV5-1 and TRBJ2-3; D is uncertain. V gave up 0 bases and J gave up 1 base, with 6 bases separating them. From germline, CDR1 is SGHRS and CDR2 YFSETQ. The CDR3 totals 14 residues. CDR3 in amino acids: CASSLGRRTDTQYF. The CDR3 nucleotides are TGCGCCAGCAGCTTGGGGAGACGCACAGATACGCAGTATTTT.

The V call is TRBV5-4, the J call TRBJ2-1; 10 positions match TRBD2. This CDR3 has 13 amino acids. The germline V gene encodes CDR1 SGHNT and CDR2 YYREEE (reference sequence). V trimming: 0 bases; J trimming: 9 bases; junction bases outside the gene matches: 0. The DNA of the CDR3 is TGTGCCAGCAGCTTGGCTAGCGGGAGTGAGCAGTTCTTC. This gives the protein CASSLASGSEQFF.

The chain links TRBV2 to TRBJ2-7; D uncertain. The CDR3 is 13 residues long. Looked up from germline, CDR1 is SNHLY and CDR2 is FYNNEI. V was clipped by 3 bases and J by 2 bases, with 8 bases between them. CDR3 residues: CASSDLGPYEQYF. In DNA form, the CDR3 reads TGTGCCAGCAGTGACCTGGGCCCCTACGAGCAGTACTTC.

This rearrangement joins TRBV7-6 to TRBJ2-1; unclear D gene. The CDR3 extends over 14 amino acids. Germline V gives CDR1 SGHVS, CDR2 FNYEAQ. V lost 1 base to trimming and J lost 4 bases, with 8 bases between them. Here the CDR3 reads CASSLVFDYNEQFF. In DNA form, the CDR3 reads TGTGCCAGCAGCTTAGTCTTTGATTACAATGAGCAGTTCTTC.

The chain uses TRBV5-1 and TRBJ2-7, with 9 bases that match TRBD1. V dropped 1 base and J dropped 6; count of bases not matched to a gene: 8. CDR1 SGHRS and CDR2 YFSETQ come from the germline V gene. The CDR3 runs to 15 residues. CDR3 loop: CASSLSPGQGFEQYF. CDR3 nucleotide sequence: TGCGCCAGCAGCTTGAGCCCAGGACAGGGGTTCGAGCAGTACTTC. The complete variable domain, with remaining parts taken from reference TRBV5-1 and TRBJ2-7, reads KAGVTQTPRYLIKTRGQQVTLSCSPISGHRSVSWYQQTPGQGLQFLFEYFSETQRNKGNFPGRFSGRQFSNSRSEMNVSTLELGDSALYLCASSLSPGQGFEQYFGPGTRLTVT.

The chain combines TRBV7-3 with TRBJ2-3; D gene uncertain. CDR1 SGHTA and CDR2 FQGTGA come from the germline V gene. The V end was cut by 8 bases, the J end by 0 bases, with 9 bases between. The CDR3 consists of 13 residues. The chain's CDR3 is CASASRSTDTQYF. The CDR3 DNA reads as TGTGCCAGCGCTAGTAGGAGCACAGATACGCAGTATTTT.

V gene TRBV9 combines with J gene TRBJ1-3; D is possibly TRBD1 (6 bases). The length of the CDR3 is 16 residues. Germline V gives CDR1 SGDLS, CDR2 YYNGEE. Trimming took off 3 bases at V and 0 bases at J, with 13 bases between the two ends. CDR3 in amino acids: CASSAGQLRSGNTIYF. The CDR3 DNA is TGTGCCAGCAGCGCTGGACAGCTCCGCTCTGGAAACACCATATATTTT.

The chain links TRBV5-8 to TRBJ1-1; the D gene is possibly TRBD1 (6 bases). V was shortened by 4 bases and J by 4 bases, with 14 bases between the two germline ends. The CDR3 runs to 14 residues. Per the germline V gene, CDR1 is SGHTS and CDR2 is YDEGEE. This chain's CDR3 is CASSRGRGGTEAFF. The CDR3 DNA reads TGTGCCAGCAGCCGGGGGCGGGGTGGCACTGAAGCTTTCTTT.

The rearrangement joins TRBV11-2 to TRBJ2-7; D is ambiguous. Germline CDR1 SGHAT, CDR2 FQNNGV. Trimming pared 3 bases from V and 6 bases from J, leaving 18 bases between. This CDR3 region has 15 residues. CDR3 sequence: CASSFGLEVGGEQYF. In DNA form, the CDR3 reads TGTGCCAGCAGCTTCGGTCTTGAGGTCGGTGGCGAGCAGTACTTC. The full variable domain, with the rest looked up from reference TRBV11-2 and TRBJ2-7, is EAGVAQSPRYKIIEKRQSVAFWCNPISGHATLYWYQQILGQGPKLLIQFQNNGVVDDSQLPKDRFSAERLKGVDSTLKIQPAKLEDSAVYLCASSFGLEVGGEQYFGPGTRLTVT.

A note on this clone: The junction and the germline gene differ at one end; a read error may be behind it. The same CDR3 can be traced to other DNA sequences in this sample. The gene calls are TRBV10-3 and TRBJ1-5; no definite D call. CDR1 and CDR2 (germline): ENHRY, SYGVKD. There are 13 residues in the CDR3. The CDR3 bases are TGCGCCATAGCTAGACTATCCAATCAGCCCCAGCATTTT. This translates into CAIARLSNQPQHF.

This clone was seen just once. CDR3 region: CASSLVNAFRQGKDEQYF. Written as DNA, the CDR3 is TGTGCCAGCAGCTTAGTCAATGCATTCCGCCAGGGCAAGGACGAGCAGTACTTC. The chain links TRBV7-7 to TRBJ2-7, with D maybe TRBD1 (5 bases). This CDR3 spans 18 amino acids. Trimming took off 1 base at V and 5 bases at J, with 24 bases between the two ends. Germline-derived CDR1 and CDR2 are SSHAT and FNYEAQ (reference sequence).

This sequence joins TRBV15 and TRBJ1-2; tentatively, D is TRBD1 (5 bases). The V end was cut by 0 bases, the J end by 0 bases, with 11 bases between. This CDR3 has 16 residues. Germline-derived CDR1 and CDR2 are LNHNV and YYDKDF (reference sequence). The CDR3 sequence: CATSRDGGLANYGYTF. As DNA, the CDR3 is TGTGCCACCAGCAGAGATGGGGGGTTAGCTAACTATGGCTACACCTTC. The entire variable domain, with the rest obtained from reference TRBV15 and TRBJ1-2, is as follows: DAMVIQNPRYQVTQFGKPVTLSCSQTLNHNVMYWYQQKSSQAPKLLFHYYDKDFNNEADTPDNFQSRRPNTSFCFLDIRSPGLGDTAMYLCATSRDGGLANYGYTFGSGTRLTVV.

This clone is a singleton in its sample. The chain couples TRBV13 to TRBJ2-3, with TRBD2 as a possible D gene (5 bases). The CDR3 has 18 amino acids. Germline CDR1 is PRHDT and CDR2 is FYEKMQ (reference sequence). V lost 0 bases and J lost 4, with 20 bases in between. The CDR3 sequence is CASSLGIPDPKEADTQYF. Here the CDR3 DNA reads TGTGCCAGCAGCTTAGGAATCCCGGACCCGAAGGAGGCAGATACGCAGTATTTT. Drawing the rest from reference TRBV13 and TRBJ2-3, the complete variable domain is AAGVIQSPRHLIKEKRETATLKCYPIPRHDTVYWYQQGPGQDPQFLISFYEKMQSDKGSIPDRFSAQQFSDYHSELNMSSLELGDSALYFCASSLGIPDPKEADTQYFGPGTRLTVL.

The gene calls are TRBV5-4 and TRBJ1-1; 9 bases agree with TRBD1. The CDR3 is 16 residues long. CDR1 SGHNT and CDR2 YYREEE come from the germline V gene (reference sequence). With 0 bases clipped from V and 1 base from J, the junction kept 4 bases outside the gene matches. The CDR3 reads CASSLAPTGGNTEAFF. In DNA form, the CDR3 reads TGTGCCAGCAGCTTGGCCCCGACAGGGGGGAACACTGAAGCTTTCTTT.

The chain has TRBV15 and TRBJ2-1; D not resolved. Germline V gene sequence: CDR1 LNHNV, CDR2 YYDKDF (reference sequence). The CDR3 spans 12 residues. With 7 bases removed from V and 5 bases from J, the gap between germline ends came to 9 bases. CDR3 region: CATTKLDNEQFF. CDR3 in DNA: TGTGCCACCACCAAGCTAGACAATGAGCAGTTCTTC.

The chain couples TRBV30 to TRBJ1-5, with D unresolved. Germline assignment: CDR1 GTSNPN and CDR2 SVGIG (reference sequence). V dropped 3 bases and J dropped 1 base, with 10 bases sitting between them. The CDR3 is 14 amino acids. The CDR3 loop is CAWRVGSSNQPQHF. The CDR3 region has the DNA TGTGCCTGGAGAGTGGGATCAAGCAATCAGCCCCAGCATTTT.

V usage is TRBV7-2 and J usage is TRBJ1-1; D is unclear. The CDR3 spans 14 residues. From germline, CDR1 is SGHTA and CDR2 FQGNSA. V was clipped by 4 bases and J by 6 bases, with 15 bases between them. CDR3 bases: TGTGCCAGCAGCTCCGTTGGATGGACGGCTGAAGCTTTCTTT. Its protein product is CASSSVGWTAEAFF.